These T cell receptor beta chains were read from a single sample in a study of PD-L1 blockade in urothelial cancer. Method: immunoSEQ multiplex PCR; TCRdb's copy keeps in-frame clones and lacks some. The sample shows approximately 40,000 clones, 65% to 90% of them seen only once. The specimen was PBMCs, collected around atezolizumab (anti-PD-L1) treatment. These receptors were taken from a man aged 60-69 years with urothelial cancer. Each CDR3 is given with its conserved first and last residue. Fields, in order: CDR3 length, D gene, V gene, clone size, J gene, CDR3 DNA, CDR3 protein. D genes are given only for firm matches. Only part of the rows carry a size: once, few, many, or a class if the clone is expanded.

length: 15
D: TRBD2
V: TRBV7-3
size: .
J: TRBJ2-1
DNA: TGTGCCAGCAGCCAAGGACTAGCTCCCTACAATGAGCAGTTCTTC
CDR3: CASSQGLAPYNEQFF

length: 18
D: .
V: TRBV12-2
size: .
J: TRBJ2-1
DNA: TGTGCAAGTCGCTTATCTAGCGGGAGGGTCGGCTCCTACAATGAGCAGTTCTTC
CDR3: CASRLSSGRVGSYNEQFF

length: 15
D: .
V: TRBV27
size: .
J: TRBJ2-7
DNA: TGTGCCAGCAGCTTATCGCAGGGTACCCTCTACGAGCAGTACTTC
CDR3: CASSLSQGTLYEQYF

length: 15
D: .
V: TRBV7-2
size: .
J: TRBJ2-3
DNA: TGTGCCAGCAGCTTAATGCTTCAGGGGGGCAATACGCAGTATTTT
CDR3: CASSLMLQGGNTQYF

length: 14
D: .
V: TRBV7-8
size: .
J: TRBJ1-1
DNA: TGTGCCAGCAGCTTAGTCTCCGGGGACACTGAAGCTTTCTTT
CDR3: CASSLVSGDTEAFF

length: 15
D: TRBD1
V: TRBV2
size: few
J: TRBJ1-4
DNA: TGTGCCAGCAGGTCCGACAGGGGGGCAAATGAAAAACTGTTTTTT
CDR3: CASRSDRGANEKLFF

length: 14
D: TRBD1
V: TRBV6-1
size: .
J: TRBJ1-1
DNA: TGTGCCAGCAGTGAGGTCCCAGGGGGCACTGAAGCTTTCTTT
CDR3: CASSEVPGGTEAFF

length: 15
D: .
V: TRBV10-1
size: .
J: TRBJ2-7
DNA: TGCGCCCATCGTGGGCCTATCGGCTCTATAAACGAGCAGTACTTC
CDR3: CAHRGPIGSINEQYF

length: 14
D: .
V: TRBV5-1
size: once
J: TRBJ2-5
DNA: TGCGCCAGCAGCTTGGCTGTTAGGGGAGAGACCCAGTACTTC
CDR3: CASSLAVRGETQYF

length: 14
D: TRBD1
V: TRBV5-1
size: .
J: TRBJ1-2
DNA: TGCGCCAGCAGCTGGAGGCAGGGGGCTTTTGGCTACACCTTC
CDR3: CASSWRQGAFGYTF

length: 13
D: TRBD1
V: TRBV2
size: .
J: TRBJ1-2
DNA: TGTGCCAGCAGTGAGGCAGGGGGCTATGGCTACACCTTC
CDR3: CASSEAGGYGYTF

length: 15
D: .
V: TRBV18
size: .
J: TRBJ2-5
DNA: TGTGCCAGCTCACATGAACAGGGAAGGTCAGAGACCCAGTACTTC
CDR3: CASSHEQGRSETQYF

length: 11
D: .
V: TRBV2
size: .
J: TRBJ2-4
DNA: TGTGCCAGCAGTGCCCCGGGTCCACAGTACTTC
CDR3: CASSAPGPQYF

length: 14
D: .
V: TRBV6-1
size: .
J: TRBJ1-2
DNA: TGTGCCAGCAGTGAATTGCCAGGGAACTATGGCTACACCTTC
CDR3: CASSELPGNYGYTF

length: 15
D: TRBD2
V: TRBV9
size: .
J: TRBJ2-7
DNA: TGTGCCAGCAGCGTAGCGTCGCGGGGGTTCTACGAGCAGTACTTC
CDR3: CASSVASRGFYEQYF

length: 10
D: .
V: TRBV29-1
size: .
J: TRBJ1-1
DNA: TGCAGCGCCGTGAACACTGAAGCTTTCTTT
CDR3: CSAVNTEAFF

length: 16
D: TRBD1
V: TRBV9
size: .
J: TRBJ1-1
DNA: TGTGCCAGCAGCGGGACAGGGGGCGGTTTGAACACTGAAGCTTTCTTT
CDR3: CASSGTGGGLNTEAFF

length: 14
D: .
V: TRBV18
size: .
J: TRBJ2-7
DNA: TGTGCCAGCTCACCATCCCAGACGCGGAACGAGCAGTACTTC
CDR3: CASSPSQTRNEQYF

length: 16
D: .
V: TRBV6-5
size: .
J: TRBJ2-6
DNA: TGTGCCAGCAGTTTAAGTCCAGGGGCTGGGGCCAACGTCCTGACTTTC
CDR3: CASSLSPGAGANVLTF

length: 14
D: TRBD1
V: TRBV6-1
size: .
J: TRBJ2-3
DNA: TGTGCCAGCAGTAACAGGGGTAGCACAGATACGCAGTATTTT
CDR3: CASSNRGSTDTQYF

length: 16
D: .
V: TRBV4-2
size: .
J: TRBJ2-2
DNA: TGTGCCAGCAGCCAAGCCGGGACCACAGGAGGGGGGGAGCTGTTTTTT
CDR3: CASSQAGTTGGGELFF

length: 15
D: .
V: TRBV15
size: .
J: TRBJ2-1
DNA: TGTGCCACCAGCAGAGAGGGGGAGGCCTACAATGAGCAGTTCTTC
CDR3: CATSREGEAYNEQFF

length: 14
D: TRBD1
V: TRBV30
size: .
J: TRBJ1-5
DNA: TGTGCCTGGAGCACCGGGACAGGGGTACAGCCCCAGCATTTT
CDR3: CAWSTGTGVQPQHF

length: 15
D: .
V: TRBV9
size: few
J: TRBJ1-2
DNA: TGTGCCAGCAGCGTAGATGGCAGGGTTTACTCTGGCTACACCTTC
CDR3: CASSVDGRVYSGYTF

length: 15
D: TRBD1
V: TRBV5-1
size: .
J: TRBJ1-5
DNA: TGCGCCAGCAGCTTGGGGGACAGGGAAAGTCAGCCCCAGCATTTT
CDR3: CASSLGDRESQPQHF

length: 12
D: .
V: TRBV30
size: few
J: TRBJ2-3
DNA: TGTGCCGGCCGACAGGTCACAGATACGCAGTATTTT
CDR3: CAGRQVTDTQYF

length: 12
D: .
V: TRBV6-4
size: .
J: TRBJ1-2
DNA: TGTGCCAGCAGTGACCCCCGGTGGGGCTACACCTTC
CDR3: CASSDPRWGYTF

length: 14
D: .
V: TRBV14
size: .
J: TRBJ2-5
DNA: TGTGCCAGCAGCCAAGGGGCGGGCGAAGAGACCCAGTACTTC
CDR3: CASSQGAGEETQYF

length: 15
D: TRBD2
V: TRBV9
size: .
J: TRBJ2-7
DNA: TGTGCCAGCAGCGCAGGGACTAGCGGGATTTACGAGCAGTACTTC
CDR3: CASSAGTSGIYEQYF

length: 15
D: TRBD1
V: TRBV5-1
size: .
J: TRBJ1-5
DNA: TGCGCCAGCAGCTGGGGGACAGGCGTCAATCAGCCCCAGCATTTT
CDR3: CASSWGTGVNQPQHF

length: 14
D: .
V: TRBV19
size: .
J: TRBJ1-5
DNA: TGTGCCAGGTGGACAGTTCGTAGCAATCAGCCCCAGCATTTT
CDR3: CARWTVRSNQPQHF

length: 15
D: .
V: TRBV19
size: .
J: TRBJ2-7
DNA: TGTGCCAGTAGGACCGAGACTGGAAGCTCCTACGAGCAGTACTTC
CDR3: CASRTETGSSYEQYF

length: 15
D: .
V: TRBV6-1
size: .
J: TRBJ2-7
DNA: TGTGCCAGCAGTGAGGAACATGGGGCCTCCTACGAGCAGTACTTC
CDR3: CASSEEHGASYEQYF

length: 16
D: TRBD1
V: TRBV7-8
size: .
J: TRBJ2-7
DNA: TGTGCCAGCAGCTTAGCGCCGGGACAGGGGGTCGTCGAGCAGTACTTC
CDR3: CASSLAPGQGVVEQYF

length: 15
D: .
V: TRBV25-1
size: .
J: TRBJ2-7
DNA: TGTGCCAGCAGTGAATTAAATCTCCAGGGCTACGAGCAGTACTTC
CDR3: CASSELNLQGYEQYF

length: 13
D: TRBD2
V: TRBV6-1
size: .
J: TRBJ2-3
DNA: TGTGCCAGCAGTGAGCGGGGGGGGGATACGCAGTATTTT
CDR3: CASSERGGDTQYF

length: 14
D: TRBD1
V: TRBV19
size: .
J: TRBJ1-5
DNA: TGTGCCAGTAGTGTAGGGGGCGGCAATCAGCCCCAGCATTTT
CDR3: CASSVGGGNQPQHF

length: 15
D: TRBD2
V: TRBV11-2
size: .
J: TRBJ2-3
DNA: TGTGCCAGCAGCTTAGAGGGCGGGGGGGCCGTTACGCAGTATTTT
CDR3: CASSLEGGGAVTQYF

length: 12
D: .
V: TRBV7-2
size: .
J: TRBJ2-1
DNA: TGTGCCAGCAGCTTGGCGGGTTATGAGCAGTTCTTC
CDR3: CASSLAGYEQFF

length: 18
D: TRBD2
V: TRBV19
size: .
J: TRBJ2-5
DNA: TGTGCCAGTAGCCTCGGGGCTAGCGGGGGTGGGGTCCAAGAGACCCAGTACTTC
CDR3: CASSLGASGGGVQETQYF

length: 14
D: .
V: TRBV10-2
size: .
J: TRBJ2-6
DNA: TGCGCCAGCAGTGACTTCTCTGGGGCCAACGTCCTGACTTTC
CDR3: CASSDFSGANVLTF